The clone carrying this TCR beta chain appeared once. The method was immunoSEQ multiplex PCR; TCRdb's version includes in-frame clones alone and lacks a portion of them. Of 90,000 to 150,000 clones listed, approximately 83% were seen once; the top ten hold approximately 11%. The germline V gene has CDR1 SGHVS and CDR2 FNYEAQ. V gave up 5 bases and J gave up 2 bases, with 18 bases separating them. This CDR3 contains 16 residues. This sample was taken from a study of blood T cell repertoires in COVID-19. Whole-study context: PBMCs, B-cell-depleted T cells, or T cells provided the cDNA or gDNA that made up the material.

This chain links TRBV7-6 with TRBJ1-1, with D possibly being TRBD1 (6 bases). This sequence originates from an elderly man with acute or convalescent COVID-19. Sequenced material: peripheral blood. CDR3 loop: CASSIEDSPRNTEAFF. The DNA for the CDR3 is TGTGCCAGCAGCATAGAGGACAGTCCTCGTAACACTGAAGCTTTCTTT.